The TCR beta chain under discussion was sequenced for a study of T cell repertoires in cytomegalovirus infection. Across the whole study: Indicated by public TCR beta signatures were CMV infection and matching HLA type.

From the reads, TCRdb called clonotypes with MiXCR, one entry per CDR3 protein. The sample holds about 220,000 distinct CDR3 sequences, less than 50% seen once. Worth noting for this clonotype: What it recognizes is unknown.

CDR1 is MNHNY, CDR2 SVGAGI, per germline (reference sequence). This CDR3 has 13 amino acids. The ends were cut back, 2 bases at V and 2 bases at J, with 7 bases in the middle. Study-wide findings and caveats: Frequencies of public TCR beta families were cumulated, and this identified carriers of CMV plus the relevant HLA.

V is TRBV6-6 and J is TRBJ2-7; unclear D gene. Sample: CD8+ T cells from cultured PBMCs, taken from culture after CMV antigen stimulation. The receptor was isolated from a human donor in good health (CMV status not recorded). Some clones in this sample may be carry-over from other donors' samples. The CDR3 nucleotides are TGTGCCAGCAGTTACCCAGAGGCCTACGAGCAGTACTTC. As protein: CASSYPEAYEQYF.